This TCR beta chain was captured by sequencing in a study of T cells after yellow fever vaccination. The wider study: With SMART-Seq v4 Ultra Low Input, the fractions containing low cell numbers were prepared. Regarding the study as a whole: Most clones from primary vaccination resurfaced after the booster (around 97% CD4, over 75% CD8). Highly abundant clonotypes carried over from the bulk population could end up in FACS-sorted repertoires as contaminants.

Remarks on this clonotype: Its antigen is undetermined.

Template switching by 5'RACE produced TCR cDNA, adding a universal primer site and UMIs. One entry per CDR3 protein, called by TCRdb with MiXCR from the 5' RACE reads. The data contain about 330,000 distinct CDR3 sequences, 7% to 9% of them singletons. The CDR3 is made up of 13 amino acids. The V gene end was trimmed by 8 bases and the J gene end by 5 bases; junction bases not matched to a gene: 9. CDR1 is DFQATT and CDR2 is SNEGSKA in the germline V gene (reference sequence). The chain links TRBV20-1 to TRBJ1-5; 7 positions match TRBD1. This specimen consisted of PBMCs, obtained roughly 47 days after the first yellow fever vaccination. The TCR originated in a man younger than 35 who received the YFV17D yellow fever vaccine. Here the CDR3 reads CSPTDRDYQPQHF. The CDR3 nucleotides are TGCAGTCCTACTGACAGGGACTATCAGCCCCAGCATTTT.